This entry concerns a single TCR beta chain. The data were obtained in a study of blood T cell repertoires in COVID-19. Sequencing was performed with immunoSEQ multiplex PCR; in TCRdb, only in-frame clones are kept and a portion is missing. The table shows around 180,000 clones, with 70% to 90% occurring only once. The junction had 9 bases not matched to a gene; V was cut back by 7 bases and J by 3 bases. The CDR3 runs to 14 residues. CDR1 SQVTM and CDR2 ANQGSEA come from the germline V gene. The origin of this receptor is a man aged 70-80 years with active or convalescent COVID-19. Sequencing used peripheral blood. The chain carries TRBV29-1 and TRBJ2-1, with TRBD2 matching 7 bases. CDR3 amino acids: CSAVGGRGYNEQFF. The CDR3 DNA follows: TGCAGCGCTGTCGGGGGGAGAGGCTACAATGAGCAGTTCTTC.